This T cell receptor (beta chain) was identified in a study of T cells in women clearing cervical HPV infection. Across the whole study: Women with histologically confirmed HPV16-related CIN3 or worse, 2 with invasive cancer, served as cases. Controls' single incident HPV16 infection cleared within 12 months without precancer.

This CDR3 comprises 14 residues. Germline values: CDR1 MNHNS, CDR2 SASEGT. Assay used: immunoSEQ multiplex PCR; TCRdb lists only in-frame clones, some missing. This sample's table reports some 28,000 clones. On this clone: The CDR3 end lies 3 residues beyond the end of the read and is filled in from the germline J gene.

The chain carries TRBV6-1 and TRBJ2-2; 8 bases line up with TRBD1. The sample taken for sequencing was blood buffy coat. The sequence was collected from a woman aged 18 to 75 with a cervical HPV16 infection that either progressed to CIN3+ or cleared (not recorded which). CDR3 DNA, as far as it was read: TGTGCCAGCAGTGAGACAGGGGTCGCTTCACCG. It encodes CASSETGVASP. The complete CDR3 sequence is CASSETGVASPLFF.